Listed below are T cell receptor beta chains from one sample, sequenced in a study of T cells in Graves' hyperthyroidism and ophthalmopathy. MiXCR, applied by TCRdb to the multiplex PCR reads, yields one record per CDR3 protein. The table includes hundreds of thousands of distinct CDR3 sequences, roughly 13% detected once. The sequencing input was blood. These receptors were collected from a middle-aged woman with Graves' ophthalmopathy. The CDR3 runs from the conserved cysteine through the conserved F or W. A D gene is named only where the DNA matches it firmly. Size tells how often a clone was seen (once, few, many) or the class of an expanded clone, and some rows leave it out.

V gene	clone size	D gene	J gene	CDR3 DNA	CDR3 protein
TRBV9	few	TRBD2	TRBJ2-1	TGTGCCAGCAGCGTTTGGACTAGCGGGGGGGCCTTAGCTGAGCAGTTCTTC	CASSVWTSGGALAEQFF
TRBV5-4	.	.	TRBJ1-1	TGTGCCAGCAGCCATTCGGTGAACACTGAAGCTTTCTTT	CASSHSVNTEAFF
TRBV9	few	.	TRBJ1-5	TGTGCCAGCAGCGTAGGGATGGGCAATCAGCCCCAGCATTTT	CASSVGMGNQPQHF
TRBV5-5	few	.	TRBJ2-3	TGTGCCAGCAGCTTAATAGCAGGCACAGATACGCAGTATTTT	CASSLIAGTDTQYF
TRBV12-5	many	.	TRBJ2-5	TGTGCTAGTGGTTCCTCCGGGCAAGAGACCCAGTACTTC	CASGSSGQETQYF
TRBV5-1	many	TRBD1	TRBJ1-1	TGCGCCAGCAGCTCAGGGGGTTCTGGAGCTGAAGCTTTCTTT	CASSSGGSGAEAFF
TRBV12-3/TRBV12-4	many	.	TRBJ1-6	TGTGCCAGCAGTTTTCGGGCAGAGGGATCTTCACCCCTCCACTTT	CASSFRAEGSSPLHF
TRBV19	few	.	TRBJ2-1	TGTGCCAGTAGTATACGACTGCTGGGGTACCCGGGGAATGAGCAGTTCTTC	CASSIRLLGYPGNEQFF
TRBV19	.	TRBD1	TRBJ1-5	TGTGCCAGTACCCCGAATCGGGACAGGGGGAGGCAGCCCCAGCATTTT	CASTPNRDRGRQPQHF
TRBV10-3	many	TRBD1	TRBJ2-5	TGTGCCATCAGTTCTAAACAGGGGTCCCTAGCACCCCAGTACTTC	CAISSKQGSLAPQYF
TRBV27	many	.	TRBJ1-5	TGTGCCAGCAGTTTAGGGCCGGGTCGCACTCAGCCCCAGCATTTT	CASSLGPGRTQPQHF
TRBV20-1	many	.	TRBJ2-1	TGCAGTGCTAGCTACTCCTACAATGAGCAGTTCTTC	CSASYSYNEQFF
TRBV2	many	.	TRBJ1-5	TGTGCCAGCAGTGAGACCGGACAGAGCAATCAGCCCCAGCATTTT	CASSETGQSNQPQHF
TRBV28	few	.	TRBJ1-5	TGTGCCAGCAGTTCGAGGGAGCCCCAGCATTTT	CASSSREPQHF
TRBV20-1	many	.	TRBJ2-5	TGCAGTGCTAGTTTGCAAGAGACCCAGTACTTC	CSASLQETQYF
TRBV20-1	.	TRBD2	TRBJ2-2	TGCAGTGCCCAAGGGAGGGCGAACACCGGGGAGCTGTTTTTT	CSAQGRANTGELFF
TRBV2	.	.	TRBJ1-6	TGTGCCAGCAGAAAGGGGAGGACAGAGAATTCACCCCTCCACTTT	CASRKGRTENSPLHF
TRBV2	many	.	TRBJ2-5	TGTGCCAGCAGGCCTTGGAAAAGAGAGACCCAGTACTTC	CASRPWKRETQYF
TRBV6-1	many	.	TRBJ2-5	TGTGCCAGCAGTGAAGGCCAGCGATCGAAGGGAGAGACCCAGTACTTC	CASSEGQRSKGETQYF
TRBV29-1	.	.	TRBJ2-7	TGCAGCGTTAACGACCGGGACGGCTCCTACGAGCAGTACTTC	CSVNDRDGSYEQYF
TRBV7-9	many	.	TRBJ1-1	TGTGCCAGCAGCCCGACAGGTATTGGGACTGAAGCTTTCTTT	CASSPTGIGTEAFF
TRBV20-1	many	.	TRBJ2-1	TGCAGTGCTCCTTCCTACAATGAGCAGTTCTTC	CSAPSYNEQFF
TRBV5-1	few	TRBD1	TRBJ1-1	TGCGCCAGCAGCTTGCTCTTCCCGGGACAGGAACCGAACACTGAAGCTTTCTTT	CASSLLFPGQEPNTEAFF
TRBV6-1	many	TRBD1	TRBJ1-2	TGTGCCAGCAGAGATCCCGGGGACAGGGTTTACTATGGCTACACCTTC	CASRDPGDRVYYGYTF
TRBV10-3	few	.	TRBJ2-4	TGTGCCATCAGTGAGTCGAGAGGGGGTGTGAAAAACATTCAGTACTTC	CAISESRGGVKNIQYF
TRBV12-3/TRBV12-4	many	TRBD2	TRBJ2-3	TGTGCCAGCAGTCCCTCGTCGGGGGGAGCGCGTATAGATACGCAGTATTTT	CASSPSSGGARIDTQYF
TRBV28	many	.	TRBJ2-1	TGTGCCAGCAGTTGGGGGGGACAGTTCGGTGAGCAGTTCTTC	CASSWGGQFGEQFF
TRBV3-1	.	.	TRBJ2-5	TGTGCCAGCAGCCAGCTACGTCCGTCGGGGGAGACCCAGTACTTC	CASSQLRPSGETQYF
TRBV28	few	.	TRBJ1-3	TGTGCCAGCAGTTTATCCCCCCTAGTTGGGGTCTCTGGAAACACCATATATTTT	CASSLSPLVGVSGNTIYF
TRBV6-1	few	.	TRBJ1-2	TGTGCCAGCCACGGGGGCTCGCTCTATGGCTACACCTTC	CASHGGSLYGYTF
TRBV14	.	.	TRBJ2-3	TGTGCCAGCAGTTTAGCCGGTTGGGGCACAGATACGCAGTATTTT	CASSLAGWGTDTQYF
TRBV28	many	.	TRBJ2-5	TGTGCCAGCAGTTTGACCGGCCTCAACCAAGAGACCCAGTACTTC	CASSLTGLNQETQYF
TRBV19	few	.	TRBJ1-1	TGTGCCAGTAGTACCGGGGGGGACACTGAAGCTTTCTTT	CASSTGGDTEAFF
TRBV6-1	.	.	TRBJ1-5	TGTGCCAGCAGTGAAGCGATGACGGAAAATCAGCCCCAGCATTTT	CASSEAMTENQPQHF
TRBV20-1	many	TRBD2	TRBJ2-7	TGCAGTGCAGGGACTAGCGGGAGGAACGAGCAGTACTTC	CSAGTSGRNEQYF
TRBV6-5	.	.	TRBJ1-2	TGTGCCAGCAGTTTTACAGGGACCTATGGCTACATCTTC	CASSFTGTYGYIF
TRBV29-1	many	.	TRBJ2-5	TGCAGCGCTCGTTCGGGCCGGGAGACCCAGTACTTC	CSARSGRETQYF
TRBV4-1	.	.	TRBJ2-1	TGCGCCAGCAGCCAAGTTTTAGGGGGCAATGAGCAGTTCTTC	CASSQVLGGNEQFF
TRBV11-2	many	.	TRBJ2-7	TGTGCCAGCAGCTTAGATCCGGGGGCGAGTTACGAGCAGTACTTC	CASSLDPGASYEQYF
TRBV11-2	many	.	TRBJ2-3	TGTGCCAGCAGCTTAGGCTGGACAGTTCCAGATACGCAGTATTTT	CASSLGWTVPDTQYF
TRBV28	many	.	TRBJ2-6	TGTGCCAGCAGTTTAAGGTGGTCTGGGGCCAACGTCCTGACTTTC	CASSLRWSGANVLTF